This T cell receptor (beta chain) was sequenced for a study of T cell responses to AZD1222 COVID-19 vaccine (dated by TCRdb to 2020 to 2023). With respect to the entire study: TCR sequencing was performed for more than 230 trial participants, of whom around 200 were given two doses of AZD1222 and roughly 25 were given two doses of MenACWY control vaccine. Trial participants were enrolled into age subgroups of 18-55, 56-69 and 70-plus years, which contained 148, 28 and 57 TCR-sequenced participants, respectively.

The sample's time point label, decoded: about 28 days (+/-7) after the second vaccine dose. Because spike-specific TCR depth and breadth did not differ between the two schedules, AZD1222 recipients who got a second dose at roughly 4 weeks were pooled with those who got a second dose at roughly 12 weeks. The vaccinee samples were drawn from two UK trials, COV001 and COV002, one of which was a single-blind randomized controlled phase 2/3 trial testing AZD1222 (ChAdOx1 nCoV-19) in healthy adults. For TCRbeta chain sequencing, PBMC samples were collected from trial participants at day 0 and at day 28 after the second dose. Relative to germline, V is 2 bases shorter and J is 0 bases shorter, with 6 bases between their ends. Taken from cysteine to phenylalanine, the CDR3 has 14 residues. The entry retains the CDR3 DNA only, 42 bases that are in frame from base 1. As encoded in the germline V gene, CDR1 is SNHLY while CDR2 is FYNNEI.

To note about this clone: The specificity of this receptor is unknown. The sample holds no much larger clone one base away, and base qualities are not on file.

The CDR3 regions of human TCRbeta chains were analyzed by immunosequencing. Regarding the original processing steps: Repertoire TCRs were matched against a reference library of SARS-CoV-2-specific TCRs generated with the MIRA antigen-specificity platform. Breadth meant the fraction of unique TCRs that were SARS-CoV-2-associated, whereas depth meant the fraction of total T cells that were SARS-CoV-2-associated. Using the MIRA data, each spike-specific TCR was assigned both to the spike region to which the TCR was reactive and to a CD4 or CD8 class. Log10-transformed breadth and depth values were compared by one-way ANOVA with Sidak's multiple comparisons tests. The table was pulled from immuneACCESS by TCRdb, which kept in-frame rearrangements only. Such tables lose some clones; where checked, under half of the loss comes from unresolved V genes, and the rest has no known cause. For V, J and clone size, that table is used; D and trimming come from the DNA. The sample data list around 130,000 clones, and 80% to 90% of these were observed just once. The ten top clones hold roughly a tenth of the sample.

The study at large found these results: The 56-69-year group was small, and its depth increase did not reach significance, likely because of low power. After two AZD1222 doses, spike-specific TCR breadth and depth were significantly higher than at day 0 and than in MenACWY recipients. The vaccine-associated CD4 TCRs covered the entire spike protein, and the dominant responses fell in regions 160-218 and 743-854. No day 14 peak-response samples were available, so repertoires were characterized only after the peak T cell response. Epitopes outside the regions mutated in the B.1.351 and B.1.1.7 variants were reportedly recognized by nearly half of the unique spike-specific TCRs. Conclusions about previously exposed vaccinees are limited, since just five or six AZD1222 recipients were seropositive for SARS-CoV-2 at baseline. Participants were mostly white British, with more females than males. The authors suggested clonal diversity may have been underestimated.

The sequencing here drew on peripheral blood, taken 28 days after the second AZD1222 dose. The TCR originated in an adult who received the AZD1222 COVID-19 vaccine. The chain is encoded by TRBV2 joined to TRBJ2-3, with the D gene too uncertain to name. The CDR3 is CASSESPSTDTQYF. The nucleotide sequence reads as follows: TGTGCCAGCAGTGAAAGCCCGAGCACAGATACGCAGTATTTT.